This TCR beta chain was sequenced in a study of identical twins. The CDR3 sequence is 10 residues long. The V gene lost 8 bases and the J gene lost 6 bases, with 4 bases spanning the gap. In germline, CDR1 is MNHEY, CDR2 SVGEGT. As concerns this clonotype: Its antigen is not identified.

The authors used template switching to add a universal primer site and gave cDNA unique molecular identifiers. One entry per CDR3 protein results from TCRdb running MiXCR on the 5' RACE reads. The repertoire holds about 720,000 distinct CDR3 sequences, with 15% to 20% as singletons. Study-wide findings and caveats: Cord blood beta clonotypes present at high abundance carried fewer insertions; no such pattern appeared in memory repertoires.

This sample was also put to use in a study of T cells expressing NK-cell markers.

The genes are TRBV6-2 or TRBV6-3 and TRBJ2-2; D gene uncertain. This receptor was obtained from a woman under 30 in good health. The sequenced sample consisted of PBMCs. This chain's CDR3 is CASFSGELFF. The CDR3 DNA reads TGTGCCAGCTTTTCCGGGGAGCTGTTTTTT.